This T cell receptor (beta chain) was sequenced in a study of cytomegalovirus exposure and HLA in healthy donors. The sample holds one count of this clone. The antigen remains undetermined. Study results and limitations: More than 150 TCR beta chains were listed as cytomegalovirus-associated.

This CDR3 has 14 amino acids. Germline loops: CDR1 SEHNR, CDR2 FQNEAQ (reference sequence). Trimming cost V 6 bases and J 2 bases, with 13 bases left between them. In the PCR, 60 Vbeta and 13 Jbeta primers were used. Only in-frame clones appear in the TCRdb table, and some are missing; sequencing was by immunoSEQ multiplex PCR. The table lists over 150,000 clones, over 70% of them singletons. Sequencing was done on a sample of PBMCs. The chain links TRBV7-9 to TRBJ1-2; a possible D gene is TRBD1 (6 bases). The clonotype comes from a man aged 25-45 years in good health and CMV-seropositive. The CDR3 DNA reads as TGTGCCAGCAGGGAGGACAGCCTGAACTATGGCTACACCTTC. It is translated as CASREDSLNYGYTF.